The next 26 T cell receptor beta chains were all read from a single sample in a study of T and B cells in COVID-19 patients. TRB was amplified from around 250-500 ng of blood genomic DNA. TRB rearrangements were amplified by multiplex PCR with BIOMED2 TRB-A/B primers. MiXCR, run by TCRdb on the multiplex PCR reads, gives a single entry per CDR3 protein. The sample yields about 18,000 distinct CDR3 sequences, 36% seen once. Specimen: blood. The receptors derive from a human donor with active COVID-19.

This clonotype was observed once. V is TRBV12-3 or TRBV12-4 and J is TRBJ2-4; 9 nucleotides agree with TRBD1. The J segment lost 6 bases and the V segment lost 4 bases, leaving 10 bases of the junction unmatched. CDR3 length equals 16 residues. CDR3 DNA sequence: TGTGCCAGCAGTTCTGGGACAGGGAGGTCTGGAAACATTCAGTACTTC. Translation gives CASSSGTGRSGNIQYF.

By share of the sample, this clonotype is medium-sized (0.01 to 0.1%). V gene TRBV24-1 combines with J gene TRBJ2-2; perhaps D is TRBD1 or TRBD2 (5 bases each). Germline V lookup: CDR1 KGHDR, CDR2 SFDVKD. Trimming shortened V by 9 bases and J by 0 bases, and 7 bases separated the two germline ends. The CDR3 totals 13 residues. The CDR3 is CATGTPNTGELFF. The CDR3 DNA sequence: TGTGCCACCGGGACCCCGAACACCGGGGAGCTGTTTTTT.

The CDR3 sequence: CASSVGTSYEQYF. CDR3 DNA: TGTGCCAGCAGCGTCGGGACTTCTTACGAGCAGTACTTC. The V gene is TRBV7-9, the J gene TRBJ2-7; possibly TRBD2 for D (6 bases). The CDR3 consists of 13 residues. Trimming took 5 bases from V and 4 from J, leaving 12 bases between them. The germline CDR1 and CDR2 sequences are SEHNR and FQNEAQ (reference sequence).

By share of the sample, this clonotype is medium-sized (0.01 to 0.1%). V usage is TRBV12-3 or TRBV12-4 and J usage is TRBJ2-1; TRBD2 matches at 10 bases. This CDR3 is built from 18 residues. J was trimmed by 0 bases and V by 2 bases; bases with no gene match: 7. CDR3 region: CASSLWDRLAGSYNEQFF. In nucleotides, the CDR3 is TGTGCCAGCAGTTTATGGGACCGACTAGCGGGCTCCTACAATGAGCAGTTCTTC.

This clonotype has only a few counts. The genes are TRBV27 and TRBJ2-3, with D unresolved. This CDR3 region has 15 residues. Per the germline V gene, CDR1 is MNHEY and CDR2 is SMNVEV (reference sequence). V was cut by 5 bases and J by 4 bases, with 16 bases left in between. The DNA for the CDR3 is TGTGCCAGCAGTACACCCCCAGATGGGGCAGATACGCAGTATTTT. The encoded protein is CASSTPPDGADTQYF.

Many counts were recorded for this clonotype. The rearrangement joins TRBV29-1 to TRBJ1-1; the D is unclear. The germline V gene encodes CDR1 SQVTM and CDR2 ANQGSEA. The CDR3 sequence is 13 residues long. V shed 1 base and J shed 0 bases, with 6 bases lying between them. The CDR3 reads CSVEGFMNTEAFF. CDR3 sequence (DNA): TGCAGCGTTGAAGGATTCATGAACACTGAAGCTTTCTTT.

The chain carries TRBV19 and TRBJ1-1; 7 nucleotides agree with TRBD1. Germline-derived CDR1 and CDR2 are LNHDA and SQIVND (reference sequence). The CDR3 sequence is 13 residues long. The V gene end was trimmed by 6 bases and the J gene end by 4 bases; junction bases not matched to a gene: 5. The CDR3 here is CASSGQEGTEAFF. The DNA for the CDR3 is TGTGCCAGTAGCGGACAGGAGGGCACTGAAGCTTTCTTT. Variable domain in full (rest from reference TRBV19 and TRBJ1-1): DGGITQSPKYLFRKEGQNVTLSCEQNLNHDAMYWYRQDPGQGLRLIYYSQIVNDFQKGDIAEGYSVSREKKESFPLTVTSAQKNPTAFYLCASSGQEGTEAFFGQGTRLTVV.

This clonotype is labeled as medium-sized (0.01 to 0.1%). The J gene is TRBJ2-3, the V gene TRBV19; 9 bases match TRBD2. This CDR3 has 19 amino acids. Germline V gene lookup returns CDR1 LNHDA and CDR2 SQIVND (reference sequence). Unmatched junction bases numbered 15, after V lost 4 bases and J lost 1 base. Here the CDR3 DNA reads TGTGCCAGTAGTAGCTTAGCGGGGGCCATCTCTGTGGGCACAGATACGCAGTATTTT. This encodes CASSSLAGAISVGTDTQYF.

Within the sample, this clonotype is medium-sized. The gene calls are TRBV15 and TRBJ2-6; D is undetermined. Germline assignment: CDR1 LNHNV and CDR2 YYDKDF (reference sequence). With 3 bases removed from V and 0 bases from J, the gap between germline ends came to 9 bases. The CDR3 has 16 residues. As DNA, the CDR3 is TGTGCCACCAGCAGTGATTACTACTCTGGGGCCAACGTCCTGACTTTC. Its protein is CATSSDYYSGANVLTF.

V gene TRBV20-1 combines with J gene TRBJ2-5, with D unresolved. Trimming left V 6 bases short and J 1 base short, with 9 bases between. This CDR3 comprises 12 residues. Germline-derived CDR1 and CDR2 are DFQATT and SNEGSKA (reference sequence). CDR3 nucleotides: TGCAGTGCCGCACGTGGCCAAGAGACCCAGTACTTC. It is translated as CSAARGQETQYF.

This clonotype was detected only a few times. The chain couples TRBV6-5 to TRBJ2-7; unclear D gene. In germline, CDR1 is MNHEY, CDR2 SVGAGI. The CDR3 sequence is 12 residues long. Trimming removed 6 bases from V and 6 bases from J, with 12 bases in between. This chain's CDR3 is CASSPIKGEQYF. The CDR3 nucleotides are TGTGCCAGCAGCCCCATTAAGGGCGAGCAGTACTTC.

By its share, this clonotype is medium-sized. This chain connects TRBV29-1 to TRBJ1-2, with 7 bases identical to TRBD1. The CDR3 runs 17 residues. The germline V gene encodes CDR1 SQVTM and CDR2 ANQGSEA. After removal of 6 bases from V and 4 bases from J, the junction contained 20 bases not matched to a gene. Here the CDR3 reads CSVDAPSEGQFGYGYTF. CDR3 nucleotide sequence: TGCAGCGTAGACGCCCCCAGTGAGGGACAGTTCGGCTATGGCTACACCTTC.

In the case of this clonotype: Since a much larger clone is just one base distant, this may be a read error. The rearrangement joins TRBV29-1 to TRBJ1-1; no clear D. The germline V gene encodes CDR1 SQVTM and CDR2 ANQGSEA. Trimming removed 6 bases from V and 8 bases from J, with 16 bases in between. CDR3 size: 12 residues. For the CDR3, the DNA is TGCAGCGTGAGGGCCCTGGGGAGGGAAGCTTTCTTT. Its protein product is CSVRALGREAFF.

The chain carries TRBV6-6 and TRBJ2-3; maybe TRBD2 (6 bases). The CDR3 has 14 amino acids. V was clipped by 2 bases and J by 4 bases, with 10 bases between them. CDR1 is MNHNY and CDR2 is SVGAGI in the germline V gene (reference sequence). The chain's CDR3 is CASSYRGESDTQYF. The CDR3 DNA is TGTGCCAGCAGTTACCGCGGGGAATCAGATACGCAGTATTTT.

The gene calls are TRBV6-4 and TRBJ1-1; a weak D match, TRBD1 (6 bases). Between the trimmed V and J ends, which lost 6 bases and 3 bases, there was a span of 11 bases. The germline gives CDR1 MRHNA, CDR2 SNTAGT. The CDR3 consists of 13 residues. The CDR3 region is CASSARGDTEAFF. CDR3 nucleotides: TGTGCCAGCAGCGCCAGGGGCGACACTGAAGCTTTCTTT.

This clonotype has more than one count but fewer than ten. The chain joins TRBV10-3 to TRBJ2-6; D is tentatively TRBD1 or TRBD2 (5 bases each). V lost 0 bases, J lost 4 bases, and 10 bases lay in between. The germline gives CDR1 ENHRY, CDR2 SYGVKD. The CDR3 contains 16 residues. CDR3 protein: CAISESGVRGANVLTF. The CDR3 DNA reads as TGTGCCATCAGTGAGTCGGGGGTCCGGGGGGCCAACGTCCTGACTTTC.

This clonotype is a singleton in its sample. V usage is TRBV24-1 and J usage is TRBJ2-1, with TRBD1 matching 10 bases. V gave up 10 bases and J gave up 6 bases; unmatched junction bases: 5. The CDR3 totals 13 residues. Germline CDR1 and CDR2: KGHDR and SFDVKD. The CDR3 spells CATGQGVSNEQFF. CDR3 nucleotide sequence: TGTGCCACTGGACAGGGGGTAAGCAATGAGCAGTTCTTC.

The chain recombines TRBV6-6 with TRBJ2-7; tentatively, D is TRBD2 (5 bases). Trimming took 5 bases from V and 0 from J, leaving 20 bases between them. CDR1 and CDR2 from the germline V gene are MNHNY and SVGAGI (reference sequence). This CDR3 spans 17 amino acids. The CDR3 DNA follows: TGTGCCAGCAGTGAAGCGCCACTAGTGAGGAGCTCCTACGAGCAGTACGTC. Its translation is CASSEAPLVRSSYEQYV.

The table lists this clonotype with a few counts. This chain links TRBV6-1 with TRBJ1-5; D is ambiguous. Germline V CDR1 and CDR2: MNHNS, SASEGT. The CDR3 covers 13 residues. V was trimmed by 6 bases and J by 5 bases, leaving 11 bases between them. CDR3 amino acids: CASRLGRDQPQHF. CDR3 coding DNA: TGTGCCAGCAGACTTGGTCGGGATCAGCCCCAGCATTTT.

The V call is TRBV5-4, the J call TRBJ2-3, with 8 bases lining up with TRBD1. This CDR3 has 15 residues. Germline-derived CDR1 and CDR2 are SGHNT and YYREEE (reference sequence). Trimming took 4 bases from V and 6 from J; bases not matched to a gene: 10. CDR3: CASSIGQGFVDTQYF. DNA of the CDR3: TGTGCCAGCAGCATTGGACAGGGTTTCGTCGATACGCAGTATTTT. Filled out from reference TRBV5-4 and TRBJ2-3, the complete variable domain reads ETGVTQSPTHLIKTRGQQVTLRCSSQSGHNTVSWYQQALGQGPQFIFQYYREEENGRGNFPPRFSGLQFPNYSSELNVNALELDDSALYLCASSIGQGFVDTQYFGPGTRLTVL.

This clonotype was counted between two and nine times. The chain uses TRBV15 and TRBJ1-1; the D is unclear. V was pared by 0 bases and J by 7 bases, with 12 bases between. This CDR3 region has 14 residues. Germline CDR1 LNHNV, CDR2 YYDKDF (reference sequence). Written as DNA, the CDR3 is TGTGCCACCAGCAGAGATAGGAACAGCTTTGAAGCTTTCTTT. Residues: CATSRDRNSFEAFF.

This clonotype has only a few counts. This chain links TRBV27 with TRBJ2-1; 10 nucleotides match TRBD2. The length of the CDR3 is 18 residues. CDR1 is MNHEY and CDR2 is SMNVEV in the germline V gene (reference sequence). V shed 7 bases and J 6 bases; nucleotides not matched to a gene: 18. In nucleotides, the CDR3 is TGTGCCAGCACCCCCCGTGCGGTCCACCCTAGCGGGGGCAATGAGCAGTTCTTC. Its translation: CASTPRAVHPSGGNEQFF.

The chain couples TRBV10-3 to TRBJ1-5; 10 positions agree with TRBD1. After removal of 7 bases from V and 4 bases from J, the junction contained 4 bases not matched to a gene. Germline-derived CDR1 and CDR2 are ENHRY and SYGVKD. The CDR3 runs to 14 residues. CDR3 bases: TGTGCCATCAACGGACAGGGGGGGAATCAGCCCCAGCATTTT. Its protein is CAINGQGGNQPQHF.

The rearrangement joins TRBV27 to TRBJ1-4; no clear D gene. V lost 2 bases to trimming and J lost 4 bases, with 11 bases between them. CDR3 length: 15 amino acids. The germline V gene has CDR1 MNHEY and CDR2 SMNVEV (reference sequence). CDR3 in DNA: TGTGCCAGCAGTTTAATGGTGGGTCGTAATGAAAAACTGTTTTTT. Amino acid sequence: CASSLMVGRNEKLFF.

A few counts support this clonotype. The gene calls are TRBV27 and TRBJ2-1; D remains ambiguous. Between the trimmed V and J ends, which lost 2 bases and 0 bases, there was a span of 8 bases. The germline V gene encodes CDR1 MNHEY and CDR2 SMNVEV (reference sequence). The CDR3 totals 15 residues. Here the CDR3 reads CASSLIRDSYNEQFF. CDR3 DNA sequence: TGTGCCAGCAGTTTAATAAGGGACTCCTACAATGAGCAGTTCTTC.

The chain is built from TRBV11-2 and TRBJ2-7; D is ambiguous. The CDR3 runs 15 residues. CDR1 and CDR2 (germline): SGHAT, FQNNGV. V was pared by 1 base and J by 0 bases, with 10 bases between. The CDR3: CASSLGAGTSYEQYV. In nucleotides, the CDR3 is TGTGCCAGCAGCTTAGGGGCAGGAACCTCCTACGAGCAGTACGTC.